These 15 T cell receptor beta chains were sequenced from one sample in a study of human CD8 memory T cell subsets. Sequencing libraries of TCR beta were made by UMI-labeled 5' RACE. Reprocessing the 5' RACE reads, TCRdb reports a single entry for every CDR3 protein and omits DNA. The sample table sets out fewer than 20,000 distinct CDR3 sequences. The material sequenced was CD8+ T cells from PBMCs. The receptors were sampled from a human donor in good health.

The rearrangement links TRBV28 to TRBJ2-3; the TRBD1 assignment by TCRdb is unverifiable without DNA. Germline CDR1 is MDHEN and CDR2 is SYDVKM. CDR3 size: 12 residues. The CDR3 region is CASKRGADTQYF.

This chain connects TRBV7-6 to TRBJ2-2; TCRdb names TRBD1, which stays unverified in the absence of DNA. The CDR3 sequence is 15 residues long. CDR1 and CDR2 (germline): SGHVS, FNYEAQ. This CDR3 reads CASSPDRVSTGELFF.

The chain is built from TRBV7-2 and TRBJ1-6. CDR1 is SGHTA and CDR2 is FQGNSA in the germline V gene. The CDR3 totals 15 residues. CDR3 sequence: CASSLKLSYNSPLHF.

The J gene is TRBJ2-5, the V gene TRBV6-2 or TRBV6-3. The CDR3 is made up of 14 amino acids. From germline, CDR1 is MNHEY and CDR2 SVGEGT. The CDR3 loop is CASSYLEYQETQYF.

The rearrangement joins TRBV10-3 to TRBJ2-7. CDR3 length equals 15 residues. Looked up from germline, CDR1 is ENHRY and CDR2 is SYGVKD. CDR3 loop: CAISEQSTSSYEQYF.

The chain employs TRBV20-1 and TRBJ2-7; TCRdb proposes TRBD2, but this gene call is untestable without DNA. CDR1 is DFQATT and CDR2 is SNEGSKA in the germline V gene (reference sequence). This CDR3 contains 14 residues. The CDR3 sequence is CSAERGLDVYEQYF.

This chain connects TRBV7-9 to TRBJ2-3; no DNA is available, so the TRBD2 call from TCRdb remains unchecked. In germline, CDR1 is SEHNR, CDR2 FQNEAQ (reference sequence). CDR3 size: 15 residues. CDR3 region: CASSSIAGAADTQYF.

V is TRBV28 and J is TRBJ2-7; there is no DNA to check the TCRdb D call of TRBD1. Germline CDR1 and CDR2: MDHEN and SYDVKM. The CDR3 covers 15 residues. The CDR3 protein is CASRPNRGGYYEQYF.

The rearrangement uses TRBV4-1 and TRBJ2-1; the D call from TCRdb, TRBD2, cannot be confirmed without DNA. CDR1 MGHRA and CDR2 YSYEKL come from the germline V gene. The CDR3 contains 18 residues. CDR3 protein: CASSQASGGSLLNNEQFF.

CDR3 residues: CAISEEGGREQYF. The chain combines TRBV10-3 with TRBJ2-7; TCRdb designates TRBD2, a call that cannot be tested without DNA. Germline V lookup: CDR1 ENHRY, CDR2 SYGVKD. The CDR3 runs 13 residues.

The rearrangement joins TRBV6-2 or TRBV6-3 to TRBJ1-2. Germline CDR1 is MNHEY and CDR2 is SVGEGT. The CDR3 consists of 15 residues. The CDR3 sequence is CASSYGWTANYGYTF.

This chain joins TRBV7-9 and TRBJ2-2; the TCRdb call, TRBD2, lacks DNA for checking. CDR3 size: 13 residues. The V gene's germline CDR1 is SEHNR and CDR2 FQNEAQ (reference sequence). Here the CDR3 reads CASSPSESGELFF.

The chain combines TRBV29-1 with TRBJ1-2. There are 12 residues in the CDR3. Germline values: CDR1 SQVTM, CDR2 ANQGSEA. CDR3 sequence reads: CSVESANYGYTF.

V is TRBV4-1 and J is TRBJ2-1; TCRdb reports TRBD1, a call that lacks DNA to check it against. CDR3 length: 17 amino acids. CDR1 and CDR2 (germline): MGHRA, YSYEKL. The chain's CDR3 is CASGRQGPGGAINEQFF.

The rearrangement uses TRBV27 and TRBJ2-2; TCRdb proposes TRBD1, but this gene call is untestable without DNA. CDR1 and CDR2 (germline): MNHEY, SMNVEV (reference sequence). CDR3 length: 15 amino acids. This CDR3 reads CASSPDRGRLRELFF.